This T cell receptor beta chain was captured by sequencing in a study of T cell responses to AZD1222 COVID-19 vaccine. The data were produced by immunoSEQ multiplex PCR, yet TCRdb's version contains in-frame clones alone and is incomplete. The sample carries about 150,000 clones, 80% to 95% recorded once. On this clone itself: Its target is not known.

Study-wide results and limits: Baseline serology detected seropositivity in only six or seven AZD1222 recipients.

This CDR3 is 11 amino acids long. From germline, CDR1 is SQVTM and CDR2 ANQGSEA. V lost 7 bases and J lost 7, with 13 bases in between. This clonotype originated in an adult who received the AZD1222 COVID-19 vaccine. The sample in question was peripheral blood, obtained 28 days after the second AZD1222 dose. The chain combines TRBV29-1 with TRBJ1-2; D gene uncertain. This CDR3 reads CSALLSSGYTF. For the CDR3, the DNA is TGCAGCGCCCTTTTAAGCTCTGGCTACACCTTC.